These 18 T cell receptor beta chains share one sample of origin, sequenced in a study of T cells in Graves' hyperthyroidism and ophthalmopathy. Amplification of TCR beta CDR3 regions was performed using RNA transcripts as template. When the TCR CDR3 underwent first-round RT-PCR, the HTBI primer set was used. TCRdb called the multiplex PCR reads again in MiXCR, with one record for every CDR3 protein. The sample lists about 350,000 distinct CDR3 sequences; about 18% were seen once. Material for sequencing was blood. The receptors stem from a woman aged 25-40 years with Graves' hyperthyroidism that later progressed to Graves' ophthalmopathy.

This clonotype was observed many times. The chain joins TRBV6-2 or TRBV6-3 to TRBJ1-3, with D unresolved. With 6 bases removed from V and 3 bases from J, the gap between germline ends came to 12 bases. CDR1 is MNHEY and CDR2 is SVGEGT in the germline V gene. This CDR3 has 14 residues. This CDR3 reads CASRLDSGGNTIYF. CDR3 DNA: TGTGCCAGCAGATTGGATTCGGGTGGAAACACCATATATTTT.

This clonotype was seen repeatedly, ten times or more. V gene TRBV6-5 combines with J gene TRBJ1-2; D might be TRBD1 (6 bases). This CDR3 spans 13 amino acids. The germline gives CDR1 MNHEY, CDR2 SVGAGI. V gave up 2 bases and J gave up 6 bases, with 10 bases separating them. The CDR3 sequence is CASSYSGGDGYTF. CDR3 bases: TGTGCCAGCAGTTACAGCGGGGGCGATGGCTACACCTTC.

This clonotype occurred many times. V usage is TRBV2 and J usage is TRBJ2-3; TRBD2 might be the D (6 bases). There are 15 residues in the CDR3. Germline CDR1 is SNHLY and CDR2 is FYNNEI. V was pared by 4 bases and J by 2 bases, with 13 bases between. The CDR3 bases are TGTGCCAGCAGTGCTTGGGACTTTAACACAGATACGCAGTATTTT. It codes for CASSAWDFNTDTQYF. Full variable domain (remainder filled in from reference TRBV2 and TRBJ2-3): EPEVTQTPSHQVTQMGQEVILRCVPISNHLYFYWYRQILGQKVEFLVSFYNNEISEKSEIFDDQFSVERPDGSNFTLKIRSTKLEDSAMYFCASSAWDFNTDTQYFGPGTRLTVL.

This clonotype was picked up many times. The chain joins TRBV6-1 to TRBJ1-1, with D unclear. V lost 2 bases to trimming and J lost 0 bases, with 7 bases between them. This CDR3 has 14 residues. Looked up from germline, CDR1 is MNHNS and CDR2 is SASEGT. For the CDR3, the DNA is TGTGCCAGCAGTGAAAATCAGGTGAACACTGAAGCTTTCTTT. Protein product: CASSENQVNTEAFF.

In this sample, this clonotype turned up many times. The chain is built from TRBV6-2 or TRBV6-3 and TRBJ1-5, with D uncertain. The CDR3 has 14 residues. Germline V gene data show CDR1 as MNHEY and CDR2 as SVGEGT. The V end lost 2 bases, the J end lost 7 bases, and 12 bases lay between the germline ends. The CDR3 sequence is CASSYGLSLQPQHF. In nucleotides, the CDR3 is TGTGCCAGCAGTTACGGTCTCTCTCTACAGCCCCAGCATTTT.

This clonotype turned up a few times. The chain joins TRBV7-2 to TRBJ2-1; 9 bases are shared with TRBD2. The trim removed 1 base at V and 9 bases at J, leaving 7 bases unmatched. The CDR3 contains 15 residues. CDR1 and CDR2 (germline): SGHTA, FQGNSA. Here the CDR3 DNA reads TGTGCCAGCAGCTTAGGCGCGGGGGGGTTTAGTGAGCAGTTCTTC. Its protein product is CASSLGAGGFSEQFF.

This clonotype occurred many times. This chain links TRBV28 with TRBJ2-1; 10 bases line up with TRBD2. The germline V gene has CDR1 MDHEN and CDR2 SYDVKM. Losses at the gene ends were 5 bases for V and 3 bases for J; bases not matched to a gene: 7. This CDR3 has 16 amino acids. CDR3 in DNA: TGTGCCAGCAGTAGCCTAGCGGGAGCCGTCTACAATGAGCAGTTCTTC. Its protein is CASSSLAGAVYNEQFF. Variable domain in full (rest from reference TRBV28 and TRBJ2-1): DVKVTQSSRYLVKRTGEKVFLECVQDMDHENMFWYRQDPGLGLRLIYFSYDVKMKEKGDIPEGYSVSREKKERFSLILESASTNQTSMYLCASSSLAGAVYNEQFFGPGTRLTVL.

There are a few counts of this clonotype. DNA for the CDR3: TGTGCCAGCAGCGCACGACTAGCGGGAGGAATGAGGGAGCAGTTCTTC. The encoded protein is CASSARLAGGMREQFF. The chain has TRBV3-1 and TRBJ2-1; TRBD2 aligns across 13 bases. This CDR3 has 16 amino acids. CDR1 LGHDT and CDR2 YNNKEL come from the germline V gene (reference sequence). The V gene end was trimmed by 5 bases and the J gene end by 10 bases; junction bases not matched to a gene: 11.

The gene calls are TRBV19 and TRBJ2-5, with D possibly called TRBD1 or TRBD2 (5 bases each). V shed 7 bases and J shed 4 bases, with 19 bases lying between them. There are 15 residues in the CDR3. CDR1 and CDR2 (germline): LNHDA, SQIVND (reference sequence). The CDR3 nucleotides read TGTGCCAGTAACCTCGCCGGGACCCCCGGAGAGACCCAGTACTTC. Its protein is CASNLAGTPGETQYF.

This clonotype appeared many times. The chain links TRBV2 to TRBJ2-3; D unclear. V lost 1 base and J lost 4, with 9 bases in between. Germline V gene lookup returns CDR1 SNHLY and CDR2 FYNNEI. CDR3 size: 14 residues. Here the CDR3 reads CASSEDGASDTQYF. Here the CDR3 DNA reads TGTGCCAGCAGTGAAGACGGAGCATCAGATACGCAGTATTTT.

This clonotype was counted many times. The rearrangement uses TRBV27 and TRBJ2-7; D gene uncertain. The CDR3 is 13 residues long. V dropped 6 bases and J dropped 7 bases, with 16 bases sitting between them. Germline V gene data show CDR1 as MNHEY and CDR2 as SMNVEV (reference sequence). CDR3 amino acids: CASRSSRPWEQYF. The DNA of the CDR3 is TGTGCCAGCAGAAGTTCTCGTCCTTGGGAGCAGTACTTC.

This clonotype was found many times. The chain recombines TRBV27 with TRBJ2-5; D may match TRBD1 or TRBD2 (5 bases each). With 4 bases removed from V and 3 bases from J, the gap between germline ends came to 12 bases. The CDR3 contains 14 residues. Germline V gene sequence: CDR1 MNHEY, CDR2 SMNVEV (reference sequence). The CDR3 reads CASSSARGKETQYF. The DNA of the CDR3 is TGTGCCAGCAGTTCCGCGAGGGGAAAAGAGACCCAGTACTTC.

This clonotype was seen at least ten times. The gene calls are TRBV6-1 and TRBJ2-5; D unclear. Trimming took 4 bases from V and 8 from J, leaving 11 bases between them. The germline V gene encodes CDR1 MNHNS and CDR2 SASEGT. The CDR3 has 12 amino acids. The CDR3 nucleotides read TGTGCCAGCAGTGTTGTTAGCAATACCCAGTACTTC. This encodes CASSVVSNTQYF.

This clonotype showed up many times. V gene TRBV13 combines with J gene TRBJ1-1, with no clear D. Trimming removed 1 base from V and 0 bases from J, with 3 bases in between. Germline V gene lookup returns CDR1 PRHDT and CDR2 FYEKMQ (reference sequence). The CDR3 has 13 amino acids. The chain's CDR3 is CASSLAMNTEAFF. The DNA for the CDR3 is TGTGCCAGCAGCTTAGCGATGAACACTGAAGCTTTCTTT.

The chain employs TRBV12-3 or TRBV12-4 and TRBJ2-7, with D possibly TRBD1 on 6 matching bases. There are 15 residues in the CDR3. V dropped 2 bases and J dropped 0 bases, with 11 bases sitting between them. The CDR3 loop is CASSLLGTNSYEQYF. CDR3 DNA: TGTGCCAGCAGTTTATTGGGGACAAACTCCTACGAGCAGTACTTC.

This clonotype appeared many times. The chain recombines TRBV27 with TRBJ2-3; TRBD2 matches at 9 bases. The V segment lost 3 bases and the J segment 3 bases; nucleotides outside the gene matches: 16. This CDR3 region has 19 residues. CDR1 is MNHEY, CDR2 SMNVEV, per germline (reference sequence). CDR3 protein: CASSLKFDIAGVGTDTQYF. CDR3 bases: TGTGCCAGCAGTTTGAAGTTCGACATAGCGGGAGTGGGTACAGATACGCAGTATTTT.

This clonotype was observed at least ten times. This rearrangement joins TRBV7-8 to TRBJ2-3; D is ambiguous. Deletions cut 2 bases from V and 0 bases from J, with 12 bases between. The CDR3 runs 16 residues. Germline V gene data show CDR1 as SGHVS and CDR2 as FQNEAQ. The CDR3 is CASSLSVGPSTDTQYF. The DNA for the CDR3 is TGTGCCAGCAGCTTATCGGTCGGACCTAGCACAGATACGCAGTATTTT.

This clonotype was seen many times. The rearrangement uses TRBV7-9 and TRBJ2-1, with 7 bases identical to TRBD1. Germline-derived CDR1 and CDR2 are SEHNR and FQNEAQ (reference sequence). CDR3 size: 15 residues. With V trimmed by 1 base and J by 6 bases, 6 bases remained unmatched. CDR3 region: CASSLGLAGGNEQFF. The CDR3 DNA follows: TGTGCCAGCAGCTTAGGGTTAGCAGGGGGCAATGAGCAGTTCTTC.